This T cell receptor beta chain originates from a study of blood T cell repertoires in COVID-19. Background on the study: Sources were T cells, B-cell-depleted T cells, or PBMCs; the material itself was cDNA or gDNA.

CDR1 and CDR2 (germline): SGHTA, FQGNSA. Trimming removed 2 bases at V and 4 bases at J, with 12 bases between. This CDR3 is 15 amino acids long. Authors' methods: Counts of nucleated cells, estimated from reference gene primer amplification, were obtained. The method was immunoSEQ multiplex PCR; TCRdb's version includes in-frame clones alone and lacks a portion of them. V, J and clone size are those of that table, while D and trimming were read from the DNA. The sample yields fewer than 200,000 clones, 70% to 80% seen once. Specimen: peripheral blood. The clonotype was recovered from a man aged 60-69 years with acute or convalescent COVID-19. The chain couples TRBV7-2 to TRBJ1-3; the D gene is possibly TRBD1 (5 bases). The CDR3 reads CASSLSPGPGNTIYF. The CDR3 DNA reads as TGTGCCAGCAGCTTATCGCCAGGGCCGGGAAACACCATATATTTT.